A selection of T cell receptor beta chains follows, all from one sample in a study of control samples from healthy donors and cancer patients. Produced via immunoSEQ multiplex PCR; TCRdb's table is partial and in-frame only. The sample holds roughly 79,000 clones, over 65% seen once. Sequenced sample: blood. The receptors originated from a man over 45 in good health. The conserved cysteine and the conserved F or W are not part of the CDR3 here.

j_gene,v_gene,len,CDR3aa
TRBJ2-5,TRBV7-9,15,ASSLTGTSVSQETQY
TRBJ2-1,TRBV5-1,15,ASSLMPGLAGAGEQF
TRBJ1-6,TRBV30,13,AGKGVSSYNSPLH
TRBJ2-1,TRBV5-1,13,ASRLAGGSYNEQF
TRBJ2-1,TRBV11-2,13,ASSLVEGGYNEQF
TRBJ1-2,TRBV11-3,12,ASSFDTLRADYT
TRBJ2-1,TRBV7-6,11,ASSLGTDNEQF
TRBJ1-1,TRBV4-3,15,ASSHSRRGQPNTEAF
TRBJ1-1,TRBV27,12,ASSLRGVDTEAF
TRBJ2-7,TRBV28,11,ASGQGSPYEQY
TRBJ2-3,TRBV9,10,ASSVVTDTQY
TRBJ1-5,TRBV12-3/TRBV12-4,10,ASEKEDQPQH
TRBJ1-1,TRBV30,12,AWSVRVANTEAF
TRBJ1-4,TRBV6-5,12,ASSYAAANEKLF
TRBJ2-5,TRBV14,13,ASSQVRQFWETQY
TRBJ1-5,TRBV19,12,ASSIRTSNQPQH
TRBJ2-7,TRBV19,11,ASGRDRAYEQY
TRBJ2-7,TRBV3-1/TRBV3-2,15,ASSQDYSIGHPYEQY
TRBJ2-4,TRBV4-1,12,ASSQDILSDIQY
TRBJ1-3,TRBV30,11,AWSQGAGNTIY
TRBJ2-7,TRBV6-2/TRBV6-3,14,ASSFQLAGASYEQY
TRBJ2-7,TRBV19,11,ASSPEQGYEQY
TRBJ1-1,TRBV5-1,11,ASSLGNSPEAF
TRBJ1-4,TRBV6-6,14,ASSPSSGGGGEKLF
TRBJ2-2,TRBV2,12,ASTQGNKNGELF
TRBJ2-7,TRBV2,13,ASTASGHLSYEQY
TRBJ2-3,TRBV2,15,ASSVPGTSGRTDTQY
TRBJ2-1,TRBV9,13,ASSPDEATYNEQF
TRBJ1-2,TRBV30,11,AWLRTRPYGYT
TRBJ1-2,TRBV7-2,13,ASSLPGQATRGYT
TRBJ1-5,TRBV19,14,ASTRRGQQSNQPQH
TRBJ2-5,TRBV5-1,14,ASSYPGLADQETQY
TRBJ2-1,TRBV27,14,ASSLSAGTSYNEQF
TRBJ2-3,TRBV5-8,13,ASSLALASTDTQY
TRBJ2-5,TRBV5-4,15,ASSYGLAGGVGETQY
TRBJ1-2,TRBV5-1,10,ASSFGGSGYT
TRBJ2-7,TRBV24-1,13,ATSDGQASRHEQY
TRBJ2-7,TRBV3-1/TRBV3-2,11,ASSGQGEYEQY
TRBJ2-3,TRBV19,11,ASSSSRADTQY
TRBJ1-1,TRBV3-1/TRBV3-2,12,ASRPGQPNTEAF
TRBJ2-7,TRBV19,13,ASSWQGAKMGEQY
TRBJ1-1,TRBV11-2,11,ASSPQPGIEAF